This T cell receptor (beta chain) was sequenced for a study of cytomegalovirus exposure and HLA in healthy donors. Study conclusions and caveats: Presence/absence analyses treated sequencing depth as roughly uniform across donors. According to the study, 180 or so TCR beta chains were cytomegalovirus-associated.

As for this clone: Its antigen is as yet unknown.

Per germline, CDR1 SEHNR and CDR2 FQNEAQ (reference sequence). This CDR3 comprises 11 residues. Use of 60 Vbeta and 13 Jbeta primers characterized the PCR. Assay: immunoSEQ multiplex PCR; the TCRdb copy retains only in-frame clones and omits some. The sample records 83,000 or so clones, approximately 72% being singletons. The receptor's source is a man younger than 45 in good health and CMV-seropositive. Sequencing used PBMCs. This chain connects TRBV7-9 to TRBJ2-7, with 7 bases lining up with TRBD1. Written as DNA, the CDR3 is TGTTCCTGCGGGCAGGGGGACGAGCAGTACTTC. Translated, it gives CSCGQGDEQYF.